This entry features one T cell receptor (beta chain) sequence. This sample stems from a study of T cell clusters in autoimmune cytopenias. TRB amplification used around 0.25 ug of peripheral blood genomic DNA. The CDR3 sequence is 13 residues long. Germline CDR1 and CDR2: MNHNY and SVGAGI (reference sequence). TRB was amplified by touch-down multiplex PCR, primer pools A and B combined. After re-calling the multiplex PCR reads, TCRdb lists one entry per CDR3 protein, DNA absent. The sample table sets out 7,000 or so distinct CDR3 sequences. These data were likewise used in another study, on T cell repertoires in aging, cancer and after chemotherapy.

This TCR derives from a human donor in good health. This chain uses TRBV6-6 with TRBJ1-5. Sequenced input: peripheral blood. CDR3 sequence reads: CASSYYSNQPQHF.